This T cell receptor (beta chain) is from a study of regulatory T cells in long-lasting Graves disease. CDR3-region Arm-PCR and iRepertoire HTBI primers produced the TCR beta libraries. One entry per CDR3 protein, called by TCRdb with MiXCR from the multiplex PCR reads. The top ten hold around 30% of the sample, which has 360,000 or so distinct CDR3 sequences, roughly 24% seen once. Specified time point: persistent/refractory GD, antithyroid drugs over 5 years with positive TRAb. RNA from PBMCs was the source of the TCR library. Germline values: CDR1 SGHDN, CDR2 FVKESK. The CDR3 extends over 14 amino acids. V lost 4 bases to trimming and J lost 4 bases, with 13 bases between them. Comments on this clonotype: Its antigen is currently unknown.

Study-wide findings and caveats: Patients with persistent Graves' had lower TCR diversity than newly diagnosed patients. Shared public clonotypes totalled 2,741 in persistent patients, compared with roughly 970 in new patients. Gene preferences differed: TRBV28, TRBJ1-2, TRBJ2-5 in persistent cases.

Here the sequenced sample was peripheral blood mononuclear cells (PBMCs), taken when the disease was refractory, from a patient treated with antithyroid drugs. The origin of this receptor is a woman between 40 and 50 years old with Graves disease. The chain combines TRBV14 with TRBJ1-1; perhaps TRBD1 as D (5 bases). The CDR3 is CASSRGGAGTEAFF. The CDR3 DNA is TGTGCCAGCAGCCGCGGCGGGGCGGGCACTGAAGCTTTCTTT. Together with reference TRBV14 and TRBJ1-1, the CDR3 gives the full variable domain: EAGVTQFPSHSVIEKGQTVTLRCDPISGHDNLYWYRRVMGKEIKFLLHFVKESKQDESGMPNNRFLAERTGGTYSTLKVQPAELEDSGVYFCASSRGGAGTEAFFGQGTRLTVV.